The T cell receptor beta chain described here comes from a study of technical replicates of blood from a handful of donors. Using immunoSEQ multiplex PCR, the repertoire was profiled, and TCRdb retains in-frame clones only, with some absent. The sample lists around 70,000 clones, 94% occurring once. This CDR3 has 13 residues. The germline V and J ends were trimmed by 7 bases and 7 bases, with 16 bases remaining between them. From germline, CDR1 is SQVTM and CDR2 ANQGSEA. Sequenced material: T cells isolated from PBMCs. The chain carries TRBV29-1 and TRBJ2-2, with D maybe TRBD1 (6 bases). The receptor was isolated from a human donor in good health. This CDR3 is CSAGPTGSGELFF. For the CDR3, the DNA is TGCAGCGCGGGGCCCACAGGGAGCGGGGAGCTGTTTTTT.